This section outlines one TCR beta chain sequence together with its context. The sample is drawn from a study of blood T cells in healthy people across ages. The CDR3 is made up of 14 amino acids. Looked up from germline, CDR1 is DFQATT and CDR2 is SNEGSKA (reference sequence). A second PCR of 7 to 11 cycles used a sample-barcoded 5' primer and a J-beta primer mix. Template switching added a 12-random-nucleotide identifier to every cDNA molecule. TCRdb processed the 5' RACE reads anew with MiXCR; each CDR3 protein has one entry. The profile shows around 1.5 million distinct CDR3 sequences, around two fifths of them singletons.

The sequencing sample was made of blood. This TCR derives from a woman aged 18-35 years in good health. This chain connects TRBV20-1 to TRBJ2-5; D is possibly TRBD1 (6 bases). With the DNA end fitting TRBJ2-7 better, the J assignment may be wrong. In DNA form, the CDR3 reads TGCAGTGCTAGAGATCTTGCAGGGGCCCTCGAGCAGTACTTC. Protein: CSARDLAGALEQYF.